Presented here are 15 T cell receptor beta chains from one specimen sequenced in a study of cytomegalovirus exposure and HLA in healthy donors. 13 Jbeta primers and 60 Vbeta primers were used for the PCR. TCRdb keeps only in-frame clones here, not all; method: immunoSEQ multiplex PCR. Of about 130,000 clones in the sample, about 79% were seen once. The specimen was PBMCs. The receptors here all came from a man aged 45-65 years in good health and CMV-seronegative.

The chain joins TRBV2 to TRBJ1-4; maybe TRBD1 (5 bases). Germline-derived CDR1 and CDR2 are SNHLY and FYNNEI. The V end lost 5 bases, the J end lost 3 bases, and 13 bases lay between the germline ends. CDR3 length: 15 amino acids. CDR3 residues: CASSLPTAPNEKLFF. CDR3 in DNA: TGTGCCAGCAGTCTCCCGACAGCCCCTAATGAAAAACTGTTTTTT.

This clone was seen a handful of times. The CDR3 DNA reads TGTGCCAGCAGCGACAGGGGCGACCAGCCCCAGCATTTT. Residues: CASSDRGDQPQHF. This chain connects TRBV6-1 to TRBJ1-5, with 8 bases lining up with TRBD1. The CDR3 loop spans 13 amino acids. Germline V gene data show CDR1 as MNHNS and CDR2 as SASEGT. V was clipped by 6 bases and J by 7 bases; unmatched bases: 5.

This clone was detected once. The V call is TRBV4-3, the J call TRBJ2-2, with D unresolved. The germline gives CDR1 LGHNA, CDR2 YSLEER. Trimming cost V 1 base and J 6 bases, with 9 bases left between them. This CDR3 region has 14 residues. CDR3 sequence reads: CASSQVQYPGELFF. CDR3 DNA: TGCGCCAGCAGCCAAGTACAATATCCCGGGGAGCTGTTTTTT.

The genes are TRBV5-1 and TRBJ2-7, with 8 bases that match TRBD2. This CDR3 contains 19 residues. V trimming: 2 bases; J trimming: 0 bases; junction bases outside the gene matches: 16. The germline V gene has CDR1 SGHRS and CDR2 YFSETQ. CDR3 amino acids: CASSFMVAGQSLSSYEQYF. CDR3 in DNA: TGCGCCAGCAGCTTCATGGTAGCGGGGCAAAGTCTCAGCTCCTACGAGCAGTACTTC.

The genes are TRBV7-9 and TRBJ1-1; TRBD1 is a possible D gene (5 bases). Trimming cost V 5 bases and J 11 bases, with 15 bases left between them. The CDR3 runs to 12 residues. Germline-derived CDR1 and CDR2 are SEHNR and FQNEAQ (reference sequence). CDR3 protein: CASSLGAGLAFF. DNA for the CDR3: TGTGCCAGCAGCCTCGGAGCAGGGCTTGCTTTCTTT. Variable domain in full (rest from reference TRBV7-9 and TRBJ1-1): DTGVSQNPRHKITKRGQNVTFRCDPISEHNRLYWYRQTLGQGPEFLTYFQNEAQLEKSRLLSDRFSAERPKGSFSTLEIQRTEQGDSAMYLCASSLGAGLAFFGQGTRLTVV.

This chain connects TRBV9 to TRBJ2-1, with TRBD1 identical over 9 bases. This CDR3 spans 14 amino acids. V lost 0 bases to trimming and J lost 9 bases; unmatched junction nucleotides: 4. Germline CDR1 reads SGDLS; CDR2 reads YYNGEE. In DNA form, the CDR3 reads TGTGCCAGCAGCGTAGGGACAGGGGTATTTGAGCAGTTCTTC. Translated: CASSVGTGVFEQFF.

The V call is TRBV5-8, the J call TRBJ2-7; D is perhaps TRBD2 (5 bases). This CDR3 spans 16 amino acids. Trimming took off 0 bases at V and 1 base at J, with 14 bases between the two ends. The V gene's germline CDR1 is SGHTS and CDR2 YDEGEE. The CDR3: CASSLGPPTGSYEQYF. CDR3 in DNA: TGTGCCAGCAGCTTGGGGCCCCCGACGGGGTCCTACGAGCAGTACTTC. Filled out from reference TRBV5-8 and TRBJ2-7, the complete variable domain reads EAGVTQSPTHLIKTRGQQATLRCSPISGHTSVYWYQQALGLGLQFLLWYDEGEERNRGNFPPRFSGRQFPNYSSELNVNALELEDSALYLCASSLGPPTGSYEQYFGPGTRLTVT.

V is TRBV7-2 and J is TRBJ2-2; D gene ambiguous. The CDR3 runs to 11 residues. The germline CDR1 and CDR2 sequences are SGHTA and FQGNSA. Trimming removed 5 bases at V and 7 bases at J, with 5 bases between. The CDR3: CASSPGGELFF. CDR3 DNA sequence: TGTGCCAGCAGCCCCGGCGGGGAGCTGTTTTTT.

The V gene is TRBV7-6, the J gene TRBJ2-3; TRBD2 aligns across 9 bases. With V trimmed by 4 bases and J by 1 base, 3 bases remained unmatched. This CDR3 region has 15 residues. Germline lookup yields CDR1 SGHVS and CDR2 FNYEAQ. The CDR3 is CASSSWTSGTDTQYF. The CDR3 nucleotides read TGTGCCAGCAGCTCATGGACTAGCGGCACAGATACGCAGTATTTT.

The count of this clone is one. The V gene is TRBV30, the J gene TRBJ1-2; 7 bases map to TRBD1. V lost 3 bases and J lost 1; bases outside the gene matches: 11. The CDR3 consists of 16 residues. From germline, CDR1 is GTSNPN and CDR2 SVGIG (reference sequence). The CDR3 here is CAWRHLQGKFNYGYTF. In DNA form, the CDR3 reads TGTGCCTGGAGGCATCTACAGGGGAAGTTTAACTATGGCTACACCTTC.

The chain carries TRBV20-1 and TRBJ2-5; D may be TRBD1 (6 bases). The DNA matches TRBJ2-7 better at its end, which makes the J call doubtful. The CDR3 runs to 11 residues. The germline V gene encodes CDR1 DFQATT and CDR2 SNEGSKA (reference sequence). DNA for the CDR3: TGCAGTGCTAGACAGGGGTCCGAGCAGTACTTC. This translates into CSARQGSEQYF.

Notes on this clone: One junction end disagrees with the germline gene, perhaps due to a read error. The gene calls are TRBV7-7 and TRBJ2-2, with 10 bases that match TRBD2. CDR3 length equals 16 residues. Germline V lookup: CDR1 SSHAT, CDR2 FNYEAQ (reference sequence). This CDR3 reads CASSSRTSGNTGELFF. Here the CDR3 DNA reads TGTGCTAGCAGCTCCCGGACTAGCGGGAACACCGGGGAGCTGTTTTTT.

The chain carries TRBV5-8 and TRBJ2-1, with D tentatively TRBD2 (6 bases). Trimming left V 1 base short and J 10 bases short, with 18 bases between. The CDR3 runs to 15 residues. From germline, CDR1 is SGHTS and CDR2 YDEGEE. CDR3 residues: CASSLRDFRAGEQFF. The CDR3 DNA follows: TGTGCCAGCAGCTTGCGAGACTTCAGGGCGGGAGAGCAGTTCTTC. The full variable domain, its missing parts supplied by reference TRBV5-8 and TRBJ2-1, is EAGVTQSPTHLIKTRGQQATLRCSPISGHTSVYWYQQALGLGLQFLLWYDEGEERNRGNFPPRFSGRQFPNYSSELNVNALELEDSALYLCASSLRDFRAGEQFFGPGTRLTVL.

The rearrangement links TRBV10-3 to TRBJ1-1, with 8 bases aligning to TRBD1. This CDR3 has 15 amino acids. V shed 0 bases and J 6 bases; nucleotides not matched to a gene: 6. Looked up from germline, CDR1 is ENHRY and CDR2 is SYGVKD. Here the CDR3 reads CAISESGQGGAEAFF. CDR3 bases: TGTGCCATCAGTGAGTCTGGACAGGGCGGGGCTGAAGCTTTCTTT.

The genes are TRBV4-2 and TRBJ1-3; D remains unclear. The length of the CDR3 is 15 residues. The V end was cut by 0 bases, the J end by 0 bases, with 6 bases between. The V gene's germline CDR1 is LGHNA and CDR2 YNFKEQ. The chain's CDR3 is CASSQDLSSGNTIYF. Written as DNA, the CDR3 is TGTGCCAGCAGCCAAGATCTGAGCTCTGGAAACACCATATATTTT.